A single sample is the source of the 30 T cell receptor beta chains below, sequenced in a study of identical twins. One entry per CDR3 protein results from TCRdb running MiXCR on the 5' RACE reads. The sample consists of 650,000 to 750,000 distinct CDR3 sequences, about 20% of them appearing once. The same specimen was also included in a second study, on T cells expressing NK-cell markers.

The specimen was PBMCs. The receptors were sampled from a woman younger than 30 in good health.

The rearrangement joins TRBV9 to TRBJ2-3; D call uncertain. Trimming pared 4 bases from V and 2 bases from J, leaving 11 bases between. CDR3 size: 14 residues. The germline gives CDR1 SGDLS, CDR2 YYNGEE. The CDR3 protein is CASSRIRLTDTQYF. CDR3 in DNA: TGTGCCAGCAGCCGAATAAGGCTCACAGATACGCAGTATTTT.

This clonotype has just a few counts. This rearrangement joins TRBV20-1 to TRBJ2-3, with D possibly TRBD2 on 5 matching bases. This CDR3 region has 16 residues. The V end was cut by 8 bases, the J end by 2 bases, with 23 bases between. Germline V lookup: CDR1 DFQATT, CDR2 SNEGSKA (reference sequence). Here the CDR3 reads CSSPPTGVHHTDTQYF. The CDR3 DNA sequence: TGCAGTTCTCCCCCGACCGGGGTCCATCACACAGATACGCAGTATTTT.

This clonotype was recorded many times. The V call is TRBV29-1, the J call TRBJ2-7; D possibly corresponds to TRBD1 (6 bases). Germline values: CDR1 SQVTM, CDR2 ANQGSEA. Deletions cut 7 bases from V and 3 bases from J, with 16 bases between. CDR3 length equals 13 residues. Here the CDR3 reads CSGTDRISYEQYF. The CDR3 DNA follows: TGCAGCGGCACTGACAGGATTAGCTACGAGCAGTACTTC.

The rearrangement uses TRBV2 and TRBJ2-3, with D perhaps TRBD2 (5 bases). The CDR3 covers 16 residues. Germline V gene sequence: CDR1 SNHLY, CDR2 FYNNEI. V dropped 6 bases and J dropped 1 base, with 17 bases sitting between them. CDR3 amino acids: CASSAHRPGGTDTQYF. DNA of the CDR3: TGTGCCAGCAGCGCCCACCGACCCGGGGGCACAGATACGCAGTATTTT.

Many counts were recorded for this clonotype. V and J are TRBV12-3 or TRBV12-4 and TRBJ1-6; D remains unclear. Trimming took off 7 bases at V and 8 bases at J, with 15 bases between the two ends. The CDR3 sequence is 14 residues long. The CDR3 DNA is TGTGCCAGCACCCGAATGGCCCTAGATTCACCCCTCCACTTT. This translates into CASTRMALDSPLHF.

As to this clonotype: At one end, the junction sequence differs from germline, possibly due to a read error. The chain employs TRBV4-1 and TRBJ1-5, with D uncertain. This CDR3 has 15 residues. Germline CDR1 reads MGHRA; CDR2 reads YSYEKL. DNA of the CDR3: TGCGCCAGCAGTCAAGAGACCCGGGTAGGTCAGCCCCAGCATTTT. Protein: CASSQETRVGQPQHF.

This clonotype has just a few counts. The CDR3 loop reads CASSLQLLTYNEQFF. The CDR3 DNA reads TGTGCCAGCAGCTTACAGCTCCTGACTTACAATGAGCAGTTCTTC. The chain carries TRBV7-2 and TRBJ2-1; D remains ambiguous. Deletions cut 2 bases from V and 4 bases from J, with 12 bases between. Germline CDR1 is SGHTA and CDR2 is FQGNSA. CDR3 length equals 15 residues.

This clonotype turned up a few times. The chain links TRBV6-1 to TRBJ2-7; 7 nucleotides line up with TRBD1. The CDR3 runs to 14 residues. The J segment lost 0 bases and the V segment lost 4 bases, leaving 3 bases of the junction unmatched. CDR1 and CDR2 (germline): MNHNS, SASEGT. The CDR3 DNA reads as TGTGCCAGCAGTGGCCGGGACAGCTCCTACGAGCAGTACTTC. Translating gives CASSGRDSSYEQYF.

In its sample, this clonotype was seen a few times. The gene calls are TRBV6-5 and TRBJ2-2, with no clear D. Deletions cut 3 bases from V and 4 bases from J, with 6 bases between. The CDR3 contains 13 residues. The germline CDR1 and CDR2 sequences are MNHEY and SVGAGI. The CDR3 region has the DNA TGTGCCAGCAGTTATCATCGCACCGGGGAGCTGTTTTTT. It yields the protein CASSYHRTGELFF.

The chain has TRBV10-3 and TRBJ2-5; 8 positions agree with TRBD1. The CDR3 has 14 residues. Germline V gene sequence: CDR1 ENHRY, CDR2 SYGVKD. Trimming removed 8 bases from V and 7 bases from J; junction bases left unmatched: 12. In DNA form, the CDR3 reads TGTGCCATCGGTACAGGGGGGCGCTTTATGACCCAGTACTTC. Translating gives CAIGTGGRFMTQYF.

The chain has TRBV6-5 and TRBJ2-1; D may be TRBD1 (6 bases). V shed 0 bases and J shed 7 bases, with 13 bases lying between them. CDR3 size: 15 residues. Germline CDR1 MNHEY, CDR2 SVGAGI. This chain's CDR3 is CASSYSAGTPNEQFF. CDR3 coding DNA: TGTGCCAGCAGTTACTCGGCTGGGACACCTAATGAGCAGTTCTTC.

The table lists this clonotype with many counts. The CDR3: CASSLAGTGGYEQYF. CDR3 nucleotide sequence: TGTGCCAGCAGCTTAGCCGGGACTGGCGGATACGAGCAGTACTTC. This chain joins TRBV11-2 and TRBJ2-7; D possibly corresponds to TRBD2 (6 bases). The germline gives CDR1 SGHAT, CDR2 FQNNGV. V shed 1 base and J shed 4 bases, with 14 bases lying between them. The CDR3 has 15 residues.

The rearrangement uses TRBV20-1 and TRBJ2-5, with 14 bases fitting TRBD2. Germline V lookup: CDR1 DFQATT, CDR2 SNEGSKA (reference sequence). This CDR3 has 16 amino acids. V lost 5 bases and J lost 5; bases outside the gene matches: 10. The CDR3: CSAQPGTSGSGETQYF. The CDR3 DNA reads TGCAGTGCTCAGCCAGGGACTAGCGGGAGCGGGGAGACCCAGTACTTC.

The table lists this clonotype with many counts. V gene TRBV12-3 or TRBV12-4 combines with J gene TRBJ1-2; tentative D call: TRBD1 (5 bases). Trimming left V 3 bases short and J 8 bases short, with 10 bases between. The CDR3 contains 12 residues. The CDR3 region has the DNA TGTGCCAGCAGTTTGTCGGGGGACGGCTACACCTTC. This sequence encodes CASSLSGDGYTF.

In this sample, this clonotype turned up many times. The V gene is TRBV20-1, the J gene TRBJ2-1; 11 bases map to TRBD2. This CDR3 is 12 amino acids long. V gave up 5 bases and J gave up 8 bases; unmatched junction bases: 2. CDR1 is DFQATT and CDR2 is SNEGSKA in the germline V gene (reference sequence). CDR3 sequence (DNA): TGCAGTGCTGGACTAGCGGGCGATGAGCAGTTCTTC. Translating gives CSAGLAGDEQFF.

This clonotype was detected ten times or more. This chain connects TRBV20-1 to TRBJ1-1, with 7 nucleotides matching TRBD1. The CDR3 has 14 residues. V trimming: 2 bases; J trimming: 1 base; junction bases outside the gene matches: 4. CDR1 and CDR2 from the germline V gene are DFQATT and SNEGSKA (reference sequence). The CDR3 nucleotides are TGCAGTGCTAGAAGACAGGGATCGAACACTGAAGCTTTCTTT. Translation gives CSARRQGSNTEAFF.

This clonotype occurred a few times. The chain joins TRBV5-5 to TRBJ2-7, with 7 bases identical to TRBD2. The CDR3 totals 14 residues. J was trimmed by 0 bases and V by 6 bases; bases with no gene match: 6. Germline CDR1 SGHKS, CDR2 YYEKEE (reference sequence). In DNA, the CDR3 is TGTGCCAGCAAAGAGAGCGGGGACTCCTACGAGCAGTACTTC. This encodes CASKESGDSYEQYF. The complete variable domain, with remaining parts taken from reference TRBV5-5 and TRBJ2-7, reads DAGVTQSPTHLIKTRGQQVTLRCSPISGHKSVSWYQQVLGQGPQFIFQYYEKEERGRGNFPDRFSARQFPNYSSELNVNALLLGDSALYLCASKESGDSYEQYFGPGTRLTVT.

This clonotype was counted ten times or more. The genes are TRBV29-1 and TRBJ2-5; possible D gene TRBD1, 6 bases. The CDR3 is 14 amino acids. Trimming shortened V by 1 base and J by 5 bases, and 14 bases separated the two germline ends. Germline CDR1 reads SQVTM; CDR2 reads ANQGSEA. The CDR3 spells CSVEVRGKGETQYF. CDR3 nucleotide sequence: TGCAGCGTTGAAGTCAGGGGAAAGGGGGAGACCCAGTACTTC.

This clonotype was recorded only once. The J gene is TRBJ2-5, the V gene TRBV12-3 or TRBV12-4, with no clear D. The length of the CDR3 is 13 residues. The V and J ends lost 3 bases and 0 bases respectively, with 5 bases between them. The CDR3 DNA sequence: TGTGCCAGCAGTTTCCAGCACCAAGAGACCCAGTACTTC. Translated, it gives CASSFQHQETQYF.

CDR3 DNA: TGTGCCAGCAGCCAGACACGCTCAGGGTCTTCCTACAATGAGCAGTTCTTC. Encoded protein: CASSQTRSGSSYNEQFF. The V and J genes are TRBV4-2 and TRBJ2-1, with a weak D call TRBD1 (5 bases). Germline-derived CDR1 and CDR2 are LGHNA and YNFKEQ. Trimming removed 3 bases at V and 1 base at J, with 16 bases between. The CDR3 consists of 17 residues.

The V call is TRBV12-3 or TRBV12-4, the J call TRBJ2-5; 12 bases agree with TRBD2. Unmatched junction bases numbered 0, after V lost 5 bases and J lost 2 bases. The CDR3 covers 14 residues. CDR3 nucleotides: TGTGCCAGCAGTGGACTAGCGGGACAAGAGACCCAGTACTTC. It specifies CASSGLAGQETQYF.

This clonotype was counted only a few times. The DNA for the CDR3 is TGCAGTGCAACCGGGACTAGCGGGGGAGAGACCCAGTACTTC. It encodes CSATGTSGGETQYF. This chain connects TRBV20-1 to TRBJ2-5; 14 positions agree with TRBD2. Germline V CDR1 and CDR2: DFQATT, SNEGSKA (reference sequence). The CDR3 loop spans 14 amino acids. V lost 6 bases and J lost 4; bases outside the gene matches: 4.

This clonotype showed up just a few times. The chain employs TRBV12-3 or TRBV12-4 and TRBJ1-2, with 7 bases lining up with TRBD1. V dropped 4 bases and J dropped 8; count of bases not matched to a gene: 13. CDR3 length: 15 residues. Here the CDR3 reads CASSYTGVQGKGYTF. The CDR3 DNA reads TGTGCCAGCAGTTATACAGGGGTCCAGGGGAAGGGCTACACCTTC.

This clonotype was detected only a few times. This chain joins TRBV3-1 and TRBJ2-1, with 10 bases identical to TRBD2. CDR3 length equals 15 residues. The V gene's germline CDR1 is LGHDT and CDR2 YNNKEL (reference sequence). Trimming at V came to 7 bases and at J to 8 bases, leaving 11 bases not matched to a gene. This chain's CDR3 is CASTLAGEGQDEQFF. In DNA, the CDR3 is TGTGCCAGCACCCTAGCGGGAGAGGGTCAGGATGAGCAGTTCTTC.

The chain combines TRBV24-1 with TRBJ2-2; 7 bases fit TRBD1. V shed 0 bases and J 5 bases; nucleotides not matched to a gene: 17. Germline V gene data show CDR1 as KGHDR and CDR2 as SFDVKD. The CDR3 totals 20 residues. CDR3 nucleotides: TGTGCCACCAGTGATTTGCATATGAGGAGCCAGGGGGTGGGTACCGGGGAGCTGTTTTTT. Encoded protein: CATSDLHMRSQGVGTGELFF.

The chain links TRBV23-1 to TRBJ2-3, with 9 nucleotides matching TRBD2. TRBV23-1 carries the ORF label, with uncertain function. Trimming cost V 0 bases and J 4 bases; bases outside gene matches: 11. The CDR3 is 18 amino acids. The CDR3 loop reads CASSQSPSGNPPADTQYF. In nucleotides, the CDR3 is TGCGCCAGCAGTCAATCGCCTAGCGGGAACCCCCCCGCAGATACGCAGTATTTT.

In its sample, this clonotype was seen many times. This sequence joins TRBV10-3 and TRBJ2-5, with 10 positions matching TRBD2. Germline-derived CDR1 and CDR2 are ENHRY and SYGVKD. The CDR3 extends over 14 amino acids. Unmatched junction bases numbered 1, after V lost 4 bases and J lost 2 bases. The CDR3 sequence: CAISGTSGQETQYF. The CDR3 DNA reads as TGTGCCATCAGTGGGACTAGCGGTCAAGAGACCCAGTACTTC.

The CDR3 spells CASTTGPTDTQYF. The CDR3 DNA sequence: TGTGCCAGCACCACCGGACCCACAGATACGCAGTATTTT. The chain combines TRBV2 with TRBJ2-3; D gene unclear. The CDR3 covers 13 residues. The germline gives CDR1 SNHLY, CDR2 FYNNEI. Trimming left V 7 bases short and J 2 bases short, with 10 bases between. The entire variable domain, with the rest obtained from reference TRBV2 and TRBJ2-3, is as follows: EPEVTQTPSHQVTQMGQEVILRCVPISNHLYFYWYRQILGQKVEFLVSFYNNEISEKSEIFDDQFSVERPDGSNFTLKIRSTKLEDSAMYFCASTTGPTDTQYFGPGTRLTVL.

The rearrangement joins TRBV7-2 to TRBJ1-1; the match to TRBD1 covers 8 bases. Germline CDR1 SGHTA, CDR2 FQGNSA. The V and J ends lost 5 bases and 0 bases, in that order; junction bases with no gene match: 5. This CDR3 comprises 15 residues. CDR3 region: CASSPQTGVNTEAFF. CDR3 bases: TGTGCCAGCAGCCCCCAGACAGGGGTGAACACTGAAGCTTTCTTT.

This rearrangement joins TRBV20-1 to TRBJ2-1, with 9 bases that match TRBD2. V dropped 3 bases and J dropped 4; count of bases not matched to a gene: 4. This CDR3 comprises 14 residues. Germline CDR1 is DFQATT and CDR2 is SNEGSKA (reference sequence). This CDR3 reads CSASSAGGYNEQFF. The CDR3 bases are TGCAGTGCTAGTTCTGCGGGGGGGTACAATGAGCAGTTCTTC.